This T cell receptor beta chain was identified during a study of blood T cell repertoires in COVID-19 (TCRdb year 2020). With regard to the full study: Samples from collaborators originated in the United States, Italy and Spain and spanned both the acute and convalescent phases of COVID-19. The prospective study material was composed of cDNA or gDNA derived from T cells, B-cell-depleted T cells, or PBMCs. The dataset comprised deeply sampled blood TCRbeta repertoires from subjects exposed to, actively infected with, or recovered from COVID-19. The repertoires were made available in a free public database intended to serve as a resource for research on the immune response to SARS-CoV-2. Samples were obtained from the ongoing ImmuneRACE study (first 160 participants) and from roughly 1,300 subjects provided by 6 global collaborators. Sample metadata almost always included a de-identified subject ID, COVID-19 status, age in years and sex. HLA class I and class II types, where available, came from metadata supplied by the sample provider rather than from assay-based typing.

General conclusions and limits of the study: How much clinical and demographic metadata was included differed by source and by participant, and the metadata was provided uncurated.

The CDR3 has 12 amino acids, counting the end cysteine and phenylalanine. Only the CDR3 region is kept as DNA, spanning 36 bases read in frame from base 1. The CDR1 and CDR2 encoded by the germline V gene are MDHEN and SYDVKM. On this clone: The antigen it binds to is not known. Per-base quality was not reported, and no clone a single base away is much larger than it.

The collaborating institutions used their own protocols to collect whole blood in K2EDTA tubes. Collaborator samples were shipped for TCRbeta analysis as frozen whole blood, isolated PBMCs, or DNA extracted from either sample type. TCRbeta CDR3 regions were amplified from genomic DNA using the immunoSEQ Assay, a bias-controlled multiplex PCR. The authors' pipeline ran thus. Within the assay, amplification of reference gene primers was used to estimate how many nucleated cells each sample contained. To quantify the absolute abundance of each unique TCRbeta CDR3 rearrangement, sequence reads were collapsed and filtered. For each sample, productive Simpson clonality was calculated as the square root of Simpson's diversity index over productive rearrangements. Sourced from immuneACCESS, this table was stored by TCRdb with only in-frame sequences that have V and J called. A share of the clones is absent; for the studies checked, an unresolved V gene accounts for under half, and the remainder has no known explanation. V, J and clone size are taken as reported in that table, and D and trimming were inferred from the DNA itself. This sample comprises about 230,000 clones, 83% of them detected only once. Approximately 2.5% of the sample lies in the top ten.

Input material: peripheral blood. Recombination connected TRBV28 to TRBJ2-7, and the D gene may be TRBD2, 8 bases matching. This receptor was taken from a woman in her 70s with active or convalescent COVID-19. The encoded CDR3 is CSAGRGPYEQYF. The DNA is TGTTCCGCCGGGAGGGGGCCCTACGAGCAGTACTTC. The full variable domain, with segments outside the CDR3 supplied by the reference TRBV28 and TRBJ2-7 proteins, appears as DVKVTQSSRYLVKRTGEKVFLECVQDMDHENMFWYRQDPGLGLRLIYFSYDVKMKEKGDIPEGYSVSREKKERFSLILESASTNQTSMYLCSAGRGPYEQYFGPGTRLTVT.